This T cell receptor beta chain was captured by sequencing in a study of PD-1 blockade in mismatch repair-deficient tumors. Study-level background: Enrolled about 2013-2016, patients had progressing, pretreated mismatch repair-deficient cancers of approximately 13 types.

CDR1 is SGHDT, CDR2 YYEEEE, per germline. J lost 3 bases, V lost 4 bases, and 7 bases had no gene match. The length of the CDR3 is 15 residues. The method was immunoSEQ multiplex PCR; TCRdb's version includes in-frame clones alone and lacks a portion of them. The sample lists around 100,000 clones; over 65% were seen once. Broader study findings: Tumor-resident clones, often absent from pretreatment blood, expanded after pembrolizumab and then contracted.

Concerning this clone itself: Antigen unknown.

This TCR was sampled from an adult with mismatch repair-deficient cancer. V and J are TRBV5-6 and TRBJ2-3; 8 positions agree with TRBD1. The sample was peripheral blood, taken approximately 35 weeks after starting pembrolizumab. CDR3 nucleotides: TGTGCCAGCAGCGACGGACAGGGTGGGACAGATACGCAGTATTTT. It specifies CASSDGQGGTDTQYF.